This T cell receptor (beta chain) emerged from a study of cytomegalovirus exposure and HLA in healthy donors. Regarding the study as a whole: A few of the chains that were CMV-associated were confirmed in vitro to be specific for CMV antigens. Later examination showed HLA-associated TCR beta chains had greater clonal expansion than equally common others.

CDR1 SGHRS and CDR2 YFSETQ come from the germline V gene. The CDR3 runs to 16 residues. Trimming left V 7 bases short and J 7 bases short, with 26 bases between. PCR was performed using 60 Vbeta and 13 Jbeta primers. As handled by the study authors: Later, an analysis found 75 million to 100 million unique TCR beta chains, and around 12 million of these were shared. TCRdb's table, derived via immunoSEQ multiplex PCR, lists solely in-frame clones and lacks some. From that table come the V and J calls and clone size; the DNA was used to work out D and trimming. The table has around 150,000 clones, approximately 78% seen once; the top ten hold more than 7%. On this clone itself: Its antigen is undetermined.

Sequenced input: PBMCs. V usage is TRBV5-1 and J usage is TRBJ1-2; D possibly corresponds to TRBD1 (5 bases). The sequence derives from a male donor in good health and CMV-seropositive. CDR3 DNA sequence: TGCGCCAGCGGCGCCGATCAAGACAGCCGCTCCTCTGGCTACACCTTC. This codes for CASGADQDSRSSGYTF.